The 16 T cell receptor beta chains listed next were all sequenced from one sample in a study of T cell responses to AZD1222 COVID-19 vaccine. Clones were read by immunoSEQ multiplex PCR, and TCRdb kept only the in-frame ones, dropping some. This sample has 59,000 or so clones, with around 80% found just once. Sample: peripheral blood, taken on day 0 of AZD1222 vaccination. These receptors originate from an adult in good health.

The genes are TRBV5-1 and TRBJ2-3; D is undetermined. The germline V gene encodes CDR1 SGHRS and CDR2 YFSETQ. Trimming left V 4 bases short and J 0 bases short, with 6 bases between. This CDR3 is 13 amino acids long. The CDR3 sequence: CASSPGSTDTQYF. The CDR3 DNA follows: TGCGCCAGCAGCCCCGGGAGCACAGATACGCAGTATTTT.

This chain connects TRBV19 to TRBJ1-4; TRBD1 matches at 8 bases. Unmatched junction bases numbered 4, after V lost 7 bases and J lost 0 bases. In germline, CDR1 is LNHDA, CDR2 SQIVND (reference sequence). This CDR3 contains 15 residues. The CDR3 is CASIGQGATNEKLFF. In nucleotides, the CDR3 is TGTGCCAGTATTGGACAGGGTGCAACTAATGAAAAACTGTTTTTT. Supplemented by reference TRBV19 and TRBJ1-4, the full variable domain reads DGGITQSPKYLFRKEGQNVTLSCEQNLNHDAMYWYRQDPGQGLRLIYYSQIVNDFQKGDIAEGYSVSREKKESFPLTVTSAQKNPTAFYLCASIGQGATNEKLFFGSGTQLSVL.

The chain recombines TRBV7-2 with TRBJ2-7, with 7 bases aligning to TRBD1. Germline trimming cut 5 bases from V and 2 bases from J; bases unmatched to any gene: 9. The germline CDR1 and CDR2 sequences are SGHTA and FQGNSA. This CDR3 is built from 15 residues. The CDR3, as DNA: TGTGCCAGCAGCCACAAAACAGGGGCCCCCTACGAGCAGTACTTC. Amino acids: CASSHKTGAPYEQYF.

The V gene is TRBV19, the J gene TRBJ1-1; D gene unclear. This CDR3 comprises 12 residues. Germline V gene data show CDR1 as LNHDA and CDR2 as SQIVND (reference sequence). The V and J ends lost 10 bases and 1 base respectively, with 10 bases between them. This chain's CDR3 is CATTLENTEAFF. In nucleotides, the CDR3 is TGTGCCACCACACTTGAGAACACTGAAGCTTTCTTT.

The CDR3 DNA is TGTGCCAGTAGGACCCTACGACAGGGGAATCAGCCCCAGCATTTT. It specifies CASRTLRQGNQPQHF. The J gene is TRBJ1-5, the V gene TRBV19, with TRBD1 matching 8 bases. The CDR3 extends over 15 amino acids. Germline lookup yields CDR1 LNHDA and CDR2 SQIVND (reference sequence). The V segment lost 6 bases and the J segment 4 bases; nucleotides outside the gene matches: 8.

The chain uses TRBV7-9 and TRBJ1-1; 7 bases are shared with TRBD1. The CDR3 runs 13 residues. The germline gives CDR1 SEHNR, CDR2 FQNEAQ (reference sequence). Losses at the gene ends were 6 bases for V and 7 bases for J; bases not matched to a gene: 8. CDR3 nucleotides: TGTGCCAGCAGACCCGGGACAGCCAGTGAAGCTTTCTTT. This translates into CASRPGTASEAFF.

This sequence joins TRBV7-2 and TRBJ2-7; D is perhaps TRBD1 (6 bases). In germline, CDR1 is SGHTA, CDR2 FQGNSA. V lost 3 bases to trimming and J lost 2 bases, with 8 bases between them. This CDR3 has 13 residues. CDR3 sequence: CASSLGTTYEQYF. Written as DNA, the CDR3 is TGTGCCAGCAGCTTGGGGACAACCTACGAGCAGTACTTC.

Sample share makes this clone large. V is TRBV28 and J is TRBJ1-5; D not resolved. The CDR3 spans 12 residues. Germline lookup yields CDR1 MDHEN and CDR2 SYDVKM. V was cut by 5 bases and J by 8 bases, with 10 bases left in between. The CDR3 loop is CASSLLGEPQHF. CDR3 coding DNA: TGTGCCAGCAGTCTTCTAGGCGAGCCCCAGCATTTT.

The CDR3 is CASSSKGAQETQYF. The CDR3 DNA sequence: TGTGCCAGCAGCTCGAAGGGGGCCCAAGAGACCCAGTACTTC. The chain uses TRBV7-2 and TRBJ2-5; 7 positions match TRBD1. From germline, CDR1 is SGHTA and CDR2 FQGNSA. J lost 1 base, V lost 4 bases, and 3 bases had no gene match. The CDR3 is 14 residues long.

V and J are TRBV19 and TRBJ2-5; D ambiguous. The CDR3 extends over 12 amino acids. Per germline, CDR1 LNHDA and CDR2 SQIVND (reference sequence). Trimming shortened V by 7 bases and J by 0 bases, and 6 bases separated the two germline ends. The CDR3 loop is CASKSYQETQYF. The CDR3 DNA is TGTGCCAGTAAATCGTACCAAGAGACCCAGTACTTC.

This chain links TRBV7-9 with TRBJ1-1, with 8 positions matching TRBD1. CDR3 length: 14 residues. V gave up 5 bases and J gave up 6 bases; unmatched junction bases: 8. Germline V gene sequence: CDR1 SEHNR, CDR2 FQNEAQ (reference sequence). CDR3 nucleotides: TGTGCCAGCAGCCCGCGGACAGGGATCCCTGAAGCTTTCTTT. Amino acid sequence: CASSPRTGIPEAFF.

The V and J genes are TRBV7-2 and TRBJ1-2; 8 positions match TRBD1. CDR3 length: 12 residues. CDR1 SGHTA and CDR2 FQGNSA come from the germline V gene. V gave up 5 bases and J gave up 14 bases; unmatched junction bases: 10. The CDR3 DNA sequence: TGTGCCAGCAGCCGGGACAGGACAGCGCGGACCTTC. It translates to CASSRDRTARTF.

The rearrangement joins TRBV7-6 to TRBJ2-1; maybe TRBD1 (5 bases). The CDR3 is made up of 16 amino acids. V shed 1 base and J shed 2 bases, with 12 bases lying between them. Germline V gene lookup returns CDR1 SGHVS and CDR2 FNYEAQ. The CDR3 DNA reads as TGTGCCAGCAGCTTAGGTCCCAGACAGACCTACAATGAGCAGTTCTTC. The encoded protein is CASSLGPRQTYNEQFF. The variable domain in full, with the rest retrieved from reference TRBV7-6 and TRBJ2-1, is GAGVSQSPRYKVTKRGQDVALRCDPISGHVSLYWYRQALGQGPEFLTYFNYEAQQDKSGLPNDRFSAERPEGSISTLTIQRTEQRDSAMYRCASSLGPRQTYNEQFFGPGTRLTVL.

The rearrangement uses TRBV3-1 (or the pseudogene TRBV3-2) and TRBJ2-1; D remains unclear. CDR3 length: 15 residues. V was shortened by 5 bases and J by 0 bases, with 11 bases between the two germline ends. The germline V gene has CDR1 LGHDT and CDR2 YNNKEL (reference sequence). The CDR3 reads CASSIGDSSYNEQFF. The CDR3 DNA follows: TGTGCCAGCAGCATCGGAGATAGCTCCTACAATGAGCAGTTCTTC.

V is TRBV6-7 and J is TRBJ1-5; no reliable D call. TRBV6-7 is known as an ORF, though its function is uncertain. This CDR3 spans 17 amino acids. V lost 2 bases and J lost 2, with 16 bases in between. The CDR3 loop is CASSYNNGGDGNQPQHF. The CDR3 DNA reads as TGTGCCAGCAGTTACAATAACGGTGGAGATGGCAATCAGCCCCAGCATTTT.

The J gene is TRBJ2-5, the V gene TRBV5-6; 7 bases align to TRBD2. Germline V gene data show CDR1 as SGHDT and CDR2 as YYEEEE. The CDR3 extends over 15 amino acids. J was trimmed by 5 bases and V by 2 bases; bases with no gene match: 9. CDR3 nucleotide sequence: TGTGCCAGCAGCTTATACGCGGGAGTGGGGGAGACCCAGTACTTC. Protein: CASSLYAGVGETQYF.